The source of this T cell receptor beta chain is a study of blood T cell repertoires in COVID-19 (dated by TCRdb to 2018 to 2021). In terms of the full investigation: Samples from collaborators originated in the United States, Italy and Spain and spanned both the acute and convalescent phases of COVID-19. The material from the prospective study consisted of cDNA or gDNA derived from T cells, B-cell-depleted T cells, or PBMCs. Deeply sampled blood TCRbeta repertoires from subjects exposed to, actively infected with, or recovered from COVID-19 were included in the dataset. The repertoires were released in a freely available public database intended as a resource for research on the immune response to SARS-CoV-2. The samples were drawn from two sources: the first 160 participants of the ongoing ImmuneRACE study, and fewer than 1,500 subjects contributed by 6 global collaborators. The sample metadata nearly always contained a de-identified subject ID, COVID-19 status, age in years and sex. HLA class I and class II types, where available, came from metadata supplied by the sample provider rather than from assay-based typing.

A second Seattle source provided samples from volunteer blood donors who had recovered from COVID-19. Each collaborating institution followed its own protocols to collect whole blood in K2EDTA tubes. Collaborator samples were shipped for TCRbeta analysis as frozen whole blood, isolated PBMCs, or DNA extracted from either sample type. Looking up the germline V gene yields CDR1 SGHAT and CDR2 FQNNGV. For this chain, trimming is 3 bases at the V end and 8 bases at the J end, and the number of junction bases without a gene match is 8. Measured from the cysteine to the phenylalanine, the CDR3 is 14 residues long. Just the 42-base CDR3 DNA is kept, in frame starting at base 1. TCRbeta CDR3 regions were amplified from genomic DNA using the immunoSEQ Assay, a bias-controlled multiplex PCR. The authors' pipeline ran thus. The number of nucleated cells in each sample was estimated from the amplification of reference gene primers within the assay. To quantify the absolute abundance of each unique TCRbeta CDR3 rearrangement, sequence reads were collapsed and filtered. For each sample, productive Simpson clonality was calculated as the square root of Simpson's diversity index across productive rearrangements. The clones in this table, taken by TCRdb from immuneACCESS, are in-frame only. Not every clone is retained; where verified, under half of the shortfall comes from an unresolved V gene, and the cause of the rest is unknown. The V and J calls and the clone size are those of that table, but D and trimming were determined from the DNA. The sample records roughly 150,000 clones, roughly four fifths of which are singletons. The ten biggest clones cover roughly 13% of the sample.

On the study overall, not on this receptor specifically: Clinical and demographic metadata were provided uncurated, with the amount varying by source and participant.

This clone was counted a few times. What this receptor recognizes is not known. Per-nucleotide qualities are absent, and no much larger clonotype sits a single base away. Rearrangement joined TRBV11-2 to TRBJ1-2, with 8 central nucleotides matching TRBD1. This sequence originates from a man in his 70s who had recovered from COVID-19. Sequenced input: peripheral blood. The CDR3 region reads CASSFGAGGTGYTF. The sequence in DNA is TGTGCCAGCAGCTTCGGGGCAGGGGGCACGGGCTACACCTTC.